Listed here is a single TCR beta chain. Antigen specificity is unknown. This record belongs to a study of cytomegalovirus exposure and HLA in healthy donors. Study-wide results and caveats: The authors enumerated 150 to 200 TCR beta chains as linked to cytomegalovirus.

A multiplex PCR was run with 60 Vbeta primers and 13 Jbeta primers. Only in-frame clones appear in the TCRdb table, and some are missing; sequencing was by immunoSEQ multiplex PCR. The sample carries approximately 100,000 clones, approximately 73% recorded once. The source of this sequence is a woman between 50 and 59 years old in good health and CMV-seropositive. The sequencing sample was made of PBMCs.

CDR3 residues: CSARSQEAFF. The CDR3 coding sequence is TGCAGTGCTAGATCACAGGAAGCTTTCTTT. The genes are TRBV20-1 and TRBJ1-1; D is uncertain. Trimming shortened V by 2 bases and J by 8 bases, and 6 bases separated the two germline ends. Germline V gives CDR1 DFQATT, CDR2 SNEGSKA (reference sequence). CDR3 size: 10 residues.